The TCR beta chain under discussion was sequenced for a study of blood T cells in healthy people across ages. A second PCR of 7 to 11 cycles used a sample-barcoded 5' primer and a J-beta primer mix. Each cDNA molecule received a tag from a template-switch adaptor that had 12 random nucleotides. MiXCR, applied by TCRdb to the 5' RACE reads, yields one record per CDR3 protein. This sample has hundreds of thousands of distinct CDR3 sequences, with 25% to 35% found just once. This CDR3 is built from 14 residues. Germline assignment: CDR1 MGHDK and CDR2 SYGVNS. Trimming cost V 3 bases and J 5 bases, with 13 bases left between them. At least ten counts were recorded for this clonotype. Its target is unknown. Findings of the study overall: The fall in TCR beta diversity per million T cells was roughly linear with age.

Each sample used at least 6 million PBMCs. The sample was blood. The rearrangement links TRBV25-1 to TRBJ1-2; unclear D gene. This TCR came from a woman older than 75 in good health. In nucleotides, the CDR3 is TGTGCCAGCAGTGACCCCCATGAAGTGTATGGCTACACCTTC. Translated: CASSDPHEVYGYTF.